These 14 T cell receptor beta chains share one sample of origin, sequenced in a study of cytomegalovirus exposure and HLA in healthy donors. PCR was performed using 60 Vbeta and 13 Jbeta primers. Data came from immunoSEQ multiplex PCR; TCRdb stores just in-frame clones and leaves some out. The repertoire includes about 180,000 clones, around 77% of them detected once, and around 2.4% sits in the top ten. Material for sequencing was PBMCs. All receptors come from a man aged 55-75 years in good health and CMV-seronegative.

The rearrangement joins TRBV5-6 to TRBJ1-5; D possibly corresponds to TRBD1 (6 bases). The CDR3 spans 15 residues. V lost 3 bases and J 1 base, leaving 11 bases between the germline ends. Germline assignment: CDR1 SGHDT and CDR2 YYEEEE. CDR3 loop: CASSSGGSSNQPQHF. DNA for the CDR3: TGTGCCAGCAGCTCGGGGGGCTCGAGCAATCAGCCCCAGCATTTT.

This clone appeared a few times. The chain couples TRBV7-9 to TRBJ1-4; tentatively, D is TRBD1 (5 bases). Germline V gene lookup returns CDR1 SEHNR and CDR2 FQNEAQ (reference sequence). The CDR3 is made up of 13 amino acids. Trimming cost V 8 bases and J 3 bases, with 10 bases left between them. The CDR3 protein is CASVRGANEKLFF. The DNA for the CDR3 is TGTGCCAGCGTTAGGGGCGCTAATGAAAAACTGTTTTTT.

There are a few counts of this clone. The J gene is TRBJ1-1, the V gene TRBV30; no reliable D call. The germline gives CDR1 GTSNPN, CDR2 SVGIG (reference sequence). With 4 bases removed from V and 4 bases from J, the gap between germline ends came to 16 bases. The CDR3 runs 14 residues. The CDR3, as DNA: TGTGCCTGGAATAAAGGCGTAGAGGGCACTGAAGCTTTCTTT. Translation gives CAWNKGVEGTEAFF.

In its sample, this clone was seen once. The chain uses TRBV18 and TRBJ2-3, with no clear D. The CDR3 consists of 14 residues. V was pared by 2 bases and J by 0 bases, with 6 bases between. Germline CDR1 reads KGHSH; CDR2 reads LQKENI. This chain's CDR3 is CASSPFTSTDTQYF. The CDR3 DNA reads TGTGCCAGCTCACCATTCACTAGCACAGATACGCAGTATTTT.

This chain uses TRBV27 with TRBJ2-7, with 8 bases that match TRBD2. The CDR3 is made up of 15 amino acids. V trimming: 5 bases; J trimming: 2 bases; junction bases outside the gene matches: 8. The germline CDR1 and CDR2 sequences are MNHEY and SMNVEV (reference sequence). The CDR3 nucleotides read TGTGCCAGCAGTGCAAGCGGGGGAATCACCTACGAGCAGTACTTC. Its protein is CASSASGGITYEQYF.

The chain couples TRBV2 to TRBJ2-7, with a possible D match to TRBD2 (5 bases). CDR3 length: 11 residues. V lost 5 bases and J 4 bases, leaving 6 bases between the germline ends. Germline values: CDR1 SNHLY, CDR2 FYNNEI. CDR3 in DNA: TGTGCCAGCAGTCCGGGGTACGAGCAGTACTTC. It is translated as CASSPGYEQYF.

This clone was detected only once. The V call is TRBV14, the J call TRBJ1-1; 11 nucleotides match TRBD1. The CDR3 runs to 15 residues. With 2 bases clipped from V and 7 bases from J, the junction kept 6 bases outside the gene matches. Germline CDR1 SGHDN, CDR2 FVKESK. The CDR3 here is CASSQRTGGASEAFF. The CDR3 DNA reads as TGTGCCAGCAGCCAACGGACAGGGGGCGCGAGTGAAGCTTTCTTT.

The chain joins TRBV7-9 to TRBJ2-5; 8 positions agree with TRBD1. The V gene's germline CDR1 is SEHNR and CDR2 FQNEAQ (reference sequence). After removal of 6 bases from V and 6 bases from J, the junction contained 9 bases not matched to a gene. The CDR3 spans 14 residues. CDR3 amino acids: CASSPATGAQTQYF. CDR3 bases: TGTGCCAGCAGTCCCGCGACAGGGGCTCAGACCCAGTACTTC. Full variable domain (remainder filled in from reference TRBV7-9 and TRBJ2-5): DTGVSQNPRHKITKRGQNVTFRCDPISEHNRLYWYRQTLGQGPEFLTYFQNEAQLEKSRLLSDRFSAERPKGSFSTLEIQRTEQGDSAMYLCASSPATGAQTQYFGPGTRLLVL.

The J gene is TRBJ1-1, the V gene TRBV6-5, with 8 bases matching TRBD1. The CDR3 contains 15 residues. Germline CDR1 MNHEY, CDR2 SVGAGI. V dropped 10 bases and J dropped 5; count of bases not matched to a gene: 15. The CDR3 region is CATMGPTGGRTEAFF. The CDR3, as DNA: TGTGCCACCATGGGACCTACAGGGGGTCGGACTGAAGCTTTCTTT.

The chain employs TRBV6-1 and TRBJ1-5; D is undetermined. The CDR3 covers 14 residues. V lost 7 bases, J lost 0 bases, and 10 bases lay in between. Per germline, CDR1 MNHNS and CDR2 SASEGT. The CDR3 reads CASTLEDSNQPQHF. The CDR3 bases are TGTGCCAGCACGCTGGAGGATAGCAATCAGCCCCAGCATTTT.

CDR3 in amino acids: CASSQDSSRETQYF. CDR3 in DNA: TGCGCCAGCAGCCAAGATTCAAGTCGGGAGACCCAGTACTTC. This chain joins TRBV4-3 and TRBJ2-5; D call uncertain. The CDR3 spans 14 residues. The ends were cut back, 0 bases at V and 5 bases at J, with 10 bases in the middle. Germline values: CDR1 LGHNA, CDR2 YSLEER.

The chain combines TRBV19 with TRBJ2-7, with a tentative D call TRBD1 (6 bases). With 5 bases removed from V and 2 bases from J, the gap between germline ends came to 13 bases. This CDR3 spans 14 amino acids. The V gene's germline CDR1 is LNHDA and CDR2 SQIVND (reference sequence). The CDR3 bases are TGTGCCAGTAGTCCGACAGGAGCTCCCTACGAGCAGTACTTC. Its protein is CASSPTGAPYEQYF.

This clone was counted a few times. Other DNA sequences in the sample encode the same CDR3. This chain links TRBV18 with TRBJ2-7, with D unresolved. Looked up from germline, CDR1 is KGHSH and CDR2 is LQKENI. Trimming cost V 2 bases and J 3 bases, with 8 bases left between them. The CDR3 spans 13 residues. The CDR3, as DNA: TGTGCCAGCTCACCATCTGGCAGCTACGAGCAGTACTTC. Translating gives CASSPSGSYEQYF.

The CDR3 region has the DNA TGTGCCAGCTCACGAAAGGCCGTCGGTGGCGGGGGTACCCACGGGGAAGAGCAGTACTTC. Protein: CASSRKAVGGGGTHGEEQYF. The rearrangement joins TRBV18 to TRBJ2-7; 7 bases are shared with TRBD2. Germline CDR1 reads KGHSH; CDR2 reads LQKENI. Unmatched junction bases numbered 28, after V lost 4 bases and J lost 7 bases. The CDR3 totals 20 residues.